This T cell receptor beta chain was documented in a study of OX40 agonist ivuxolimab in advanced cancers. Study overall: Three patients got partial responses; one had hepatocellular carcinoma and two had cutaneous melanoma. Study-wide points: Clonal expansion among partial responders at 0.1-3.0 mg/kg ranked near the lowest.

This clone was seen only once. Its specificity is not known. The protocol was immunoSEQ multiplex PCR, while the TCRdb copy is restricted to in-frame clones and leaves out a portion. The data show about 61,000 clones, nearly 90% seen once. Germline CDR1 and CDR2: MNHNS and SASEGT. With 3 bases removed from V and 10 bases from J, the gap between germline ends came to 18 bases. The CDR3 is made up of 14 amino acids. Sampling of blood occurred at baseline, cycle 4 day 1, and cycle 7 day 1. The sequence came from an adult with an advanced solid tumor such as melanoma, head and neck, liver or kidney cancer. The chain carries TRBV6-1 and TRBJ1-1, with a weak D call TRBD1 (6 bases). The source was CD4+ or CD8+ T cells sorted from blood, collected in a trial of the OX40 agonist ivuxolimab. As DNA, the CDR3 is TGTGCCAGCAGTGATCGCTGGGAGGGGGGGGGAGCTTTCTTT. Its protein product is CASSDRWEGGGAFF.